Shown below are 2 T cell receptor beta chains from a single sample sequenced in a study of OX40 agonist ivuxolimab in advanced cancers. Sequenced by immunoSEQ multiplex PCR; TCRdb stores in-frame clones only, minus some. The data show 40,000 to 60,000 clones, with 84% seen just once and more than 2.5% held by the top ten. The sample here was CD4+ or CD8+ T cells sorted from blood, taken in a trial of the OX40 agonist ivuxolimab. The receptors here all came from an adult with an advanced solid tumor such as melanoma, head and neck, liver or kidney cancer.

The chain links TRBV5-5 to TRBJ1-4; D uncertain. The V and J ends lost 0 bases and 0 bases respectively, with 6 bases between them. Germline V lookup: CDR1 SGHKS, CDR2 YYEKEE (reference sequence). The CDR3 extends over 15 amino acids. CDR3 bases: TGTGCCAGCAGCTTGGTTGGGCCAACTAATGAAAAACTGTTTTTT. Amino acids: CASSLVGPTNEKLFF.

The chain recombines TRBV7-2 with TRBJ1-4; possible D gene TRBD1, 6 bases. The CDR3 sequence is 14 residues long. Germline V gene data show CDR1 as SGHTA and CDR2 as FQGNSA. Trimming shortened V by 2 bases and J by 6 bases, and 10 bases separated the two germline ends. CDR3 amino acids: CASSLRGGDEKLFF. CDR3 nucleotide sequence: TGTGCCAGCAGCTTAAGAGGGGGAGATGAAAAACTGTTTTTT.